The entry below gives a single T cell receptor (beta chain) sequence along with its context. Its antigen is still unknown. The germline V gene encodes CDR1 MRHNA and CDR2 SNTAGT. CDR3 length: 14 residues. Trimming left V 6 bases short and J 6 bases short, with 12 bases between. These data belong to a study of cytomegalovirus exposure and HLA in healthy donors. Overall study results and limits: In a later analysis, HLA-C alleles had the fewest associated TCRs, DRB1 alleles the most.

13 Jbeta primers and 60 Vbeta primers were used for the PCR. Assay: immunoSEQ multiplex PCR; the TCRdb copy retains only in-frame clones and omits some. The repertoire table contains around 140,000 clones. The sequence was collected from a woman between 40 and 50 years old in good health and CMV-seropositive. Sequenced material: PBMCs. The chain has TRBV6-4 and TRBJ1-6; possibly TRBD1 for D (5 bases). CDR3 nucleotide sequence: TGTGCCAGCAGGACCGGGGGGTCTAATTCACCCCTCCACTTT. This gives the protein CASRTGGSNSPLHF.